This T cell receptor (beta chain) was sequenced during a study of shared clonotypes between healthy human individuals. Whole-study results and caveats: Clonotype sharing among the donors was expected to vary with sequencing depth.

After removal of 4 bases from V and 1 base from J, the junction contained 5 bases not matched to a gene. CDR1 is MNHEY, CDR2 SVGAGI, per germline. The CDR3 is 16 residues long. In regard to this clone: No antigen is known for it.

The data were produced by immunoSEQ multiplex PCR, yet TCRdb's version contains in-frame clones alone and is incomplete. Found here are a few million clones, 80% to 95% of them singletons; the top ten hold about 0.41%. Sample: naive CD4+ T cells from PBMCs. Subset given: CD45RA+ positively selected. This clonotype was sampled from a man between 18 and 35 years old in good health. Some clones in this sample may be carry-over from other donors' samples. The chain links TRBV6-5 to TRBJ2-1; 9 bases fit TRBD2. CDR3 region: CASSSLLAGSYNEQFF. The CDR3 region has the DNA TGTGCCAGCAGTTCCCTGCTAGCGGGGTCCTACAATGAGCAGTTCTTC.